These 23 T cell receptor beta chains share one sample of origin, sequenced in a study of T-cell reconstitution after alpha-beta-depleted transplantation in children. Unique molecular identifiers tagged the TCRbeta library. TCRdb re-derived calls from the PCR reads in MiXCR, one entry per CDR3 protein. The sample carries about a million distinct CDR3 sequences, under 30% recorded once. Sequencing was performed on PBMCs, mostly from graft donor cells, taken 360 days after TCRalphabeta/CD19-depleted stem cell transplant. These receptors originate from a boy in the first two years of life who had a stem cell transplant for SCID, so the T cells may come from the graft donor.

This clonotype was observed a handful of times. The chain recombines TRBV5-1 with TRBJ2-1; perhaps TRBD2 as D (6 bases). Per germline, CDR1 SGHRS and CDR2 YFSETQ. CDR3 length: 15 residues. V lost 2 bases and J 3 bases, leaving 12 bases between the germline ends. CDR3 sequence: CASSFGGGVYNEQFF. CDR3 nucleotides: TGCGCCAGCAGCTTCGGCGGAGGGGTCTACAATGAGCAGTTCTTC.

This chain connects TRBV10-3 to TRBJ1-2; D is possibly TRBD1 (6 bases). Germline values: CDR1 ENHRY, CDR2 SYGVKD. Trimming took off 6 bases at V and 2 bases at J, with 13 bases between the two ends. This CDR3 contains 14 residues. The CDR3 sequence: CAIRMDSSNYGYTF. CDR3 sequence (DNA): TGTGCCATCAGGATGGACAGCTCGAACTATGGCTACACCTTC.

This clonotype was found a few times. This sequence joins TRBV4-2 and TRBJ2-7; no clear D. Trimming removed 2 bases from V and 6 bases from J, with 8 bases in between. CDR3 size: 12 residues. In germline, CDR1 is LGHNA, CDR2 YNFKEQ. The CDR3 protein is CASSQNGGEQYF. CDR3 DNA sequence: TGTGCCAGCAGCCAAAATGGTGGCGAGCAGTACTTC.

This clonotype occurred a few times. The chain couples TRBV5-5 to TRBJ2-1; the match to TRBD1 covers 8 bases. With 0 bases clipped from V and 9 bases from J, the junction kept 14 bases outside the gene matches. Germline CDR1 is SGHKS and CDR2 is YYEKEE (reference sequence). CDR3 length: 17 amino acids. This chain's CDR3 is CASSLGLDRVTPIEQFF. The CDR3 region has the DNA TGTGCCAGCAGCTTGGGTCTGGACAGGGTGACCCCCATTGAGCAGTTCTTC. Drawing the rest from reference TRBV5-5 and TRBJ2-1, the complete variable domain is DAGVTQSPTHLIKTRGQQVTLRCSPISGHKSVSWYQQVLGQGPQFIFQYYEKEERGRGNFPDRFSARQFPNYSSELNVNALLLGDSALYLCASSLGLDRVTPIEQFFGPGTRLTVL.

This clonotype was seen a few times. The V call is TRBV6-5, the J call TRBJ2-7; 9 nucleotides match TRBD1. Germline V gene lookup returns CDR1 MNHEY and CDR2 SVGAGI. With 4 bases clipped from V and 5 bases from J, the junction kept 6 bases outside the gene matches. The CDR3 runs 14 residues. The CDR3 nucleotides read TGTGCCAGCAGTTCCGGGACAGGGATCCACGAGCAGTACTTC. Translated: CASSSGTGIHEQYF.

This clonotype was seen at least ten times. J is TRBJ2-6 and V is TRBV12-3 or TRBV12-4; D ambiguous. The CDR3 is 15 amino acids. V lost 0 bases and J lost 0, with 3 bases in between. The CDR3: CASSLARSGANVLTF. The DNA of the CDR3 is TGTGCCAGCAGTTTAGCTCGCTCTGGGGCCAACGTCCTGACTTTC.

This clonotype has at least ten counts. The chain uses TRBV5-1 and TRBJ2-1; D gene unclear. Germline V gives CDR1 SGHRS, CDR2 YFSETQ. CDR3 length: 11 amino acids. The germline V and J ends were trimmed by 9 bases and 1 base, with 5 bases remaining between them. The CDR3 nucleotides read TGCGCCACTCGTTCCTACAATGAGCAGTTCTTC. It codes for CATRSYNEQFF.

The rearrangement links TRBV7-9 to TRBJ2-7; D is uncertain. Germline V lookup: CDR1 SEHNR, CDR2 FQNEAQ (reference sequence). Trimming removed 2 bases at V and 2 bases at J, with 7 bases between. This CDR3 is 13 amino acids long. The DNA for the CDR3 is TGTGCCAGCAGCTTATACCAGGCCTACGAGCAGTACTTC. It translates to CASSLYQAYEQYF. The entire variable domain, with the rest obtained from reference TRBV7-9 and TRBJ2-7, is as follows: DTGVSQNPRHKITKRGQNVTFRCDPISEHNRLYWYRQTLGQGPEFLTYFQNEAQLEKSRLLSDRFSAERPKGSFSTLEIQRTEQGDSAMYLCASSLYQAYEQYFGPGTRLTVT.

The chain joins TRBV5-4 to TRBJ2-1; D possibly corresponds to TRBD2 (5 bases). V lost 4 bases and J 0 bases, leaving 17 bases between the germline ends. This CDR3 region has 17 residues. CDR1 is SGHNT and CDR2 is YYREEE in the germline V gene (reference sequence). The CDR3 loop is CASSVETGRSSYNEQFF. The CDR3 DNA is TGTGCCAGCAGCGTCGAGACGGGAAGGAGCTCCTACAATGAGCAGTTCTTC.

CDR3 region: CASSARGQIASPYGYTF. The CDR3 region has the DNA TGTGCCAGCAGCGCACGGGGACAGATCGCTTCCCCCTATGGCTACACCTTC. The chain links TRBV9 to TRBJ1-2; 7 positions agree with TRBD1. CDR3 length: 17 residues. The ends lost 3 bases at V and 4 bases at J; junction bases unmatched: 15. The germline CDR1 and CDR2 sequences are SGDLS and YYNGEE.

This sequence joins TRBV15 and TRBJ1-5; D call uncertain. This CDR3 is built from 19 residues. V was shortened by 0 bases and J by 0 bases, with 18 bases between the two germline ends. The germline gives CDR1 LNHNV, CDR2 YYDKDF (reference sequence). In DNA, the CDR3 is TGTGCCACCAGCAGAGATTTCCGTCTGGCGGGGAATAGCAATCAGCCCCAGCATTTT. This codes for CATSRDFRLAGNSNQPQHF.

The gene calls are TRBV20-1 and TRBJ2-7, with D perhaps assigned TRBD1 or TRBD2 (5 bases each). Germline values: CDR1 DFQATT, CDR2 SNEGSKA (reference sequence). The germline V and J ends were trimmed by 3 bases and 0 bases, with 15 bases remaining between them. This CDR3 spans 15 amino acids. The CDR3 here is CSARGTLKGSYEQYF. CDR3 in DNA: TGCAGTGCTAGGGGGACGCTAAAAGGCTCCTACGAGCAGTACTTC.

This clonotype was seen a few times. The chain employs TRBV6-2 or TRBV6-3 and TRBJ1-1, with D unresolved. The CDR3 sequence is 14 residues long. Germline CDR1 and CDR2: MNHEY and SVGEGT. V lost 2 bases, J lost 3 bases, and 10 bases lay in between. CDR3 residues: CASSYPSGYTEAFF. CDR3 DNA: TGTGCCAGCAGTTACCCAAGCGGGTACACTGAAGCTTTCTTT.

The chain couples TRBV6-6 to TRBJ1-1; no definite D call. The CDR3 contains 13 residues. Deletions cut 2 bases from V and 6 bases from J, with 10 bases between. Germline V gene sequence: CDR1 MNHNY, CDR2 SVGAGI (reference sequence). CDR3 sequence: CASSYPLLPEAFF. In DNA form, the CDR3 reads TGTGCCAGCAGTTACCCGCTTCTCCCTGAAGCTTTCTTT.

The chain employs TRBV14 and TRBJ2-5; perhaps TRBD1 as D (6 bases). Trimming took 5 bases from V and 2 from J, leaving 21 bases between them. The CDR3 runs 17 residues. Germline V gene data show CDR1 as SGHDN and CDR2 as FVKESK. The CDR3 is CASSFFRPTGTQETQYF. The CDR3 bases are TGTGCCAGCAGCTTTTTTCGCCCGACAGGAACTCAAGAGACCCAGTACTTC.

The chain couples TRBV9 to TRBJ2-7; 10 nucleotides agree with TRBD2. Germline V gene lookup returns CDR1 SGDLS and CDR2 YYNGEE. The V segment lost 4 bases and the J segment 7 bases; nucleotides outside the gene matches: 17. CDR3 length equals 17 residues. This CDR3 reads CASSPTYLAGAFGEQYF. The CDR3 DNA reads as TGTGCCAGCAGCCCAACTTATCTAGCGGGGGCTTTCGGAGAGCAGTACTTC.

DNA for the CDR3: TGCGCCAGCAGCTTGGCCCGGTACACATCGGGCAATGAGCAGTTCTTC. This encodes CASSLARYTSGNEQFF. The chain recombines TRBV5-1 with TRBJ2-1; unclear D gene. The germline V gene has CDR1 SGHRS and CDR2 YFSETQ. V was pared by 0 bases and J by 6 bases, with 16 bases between. The CDR3 totals 16 residues.

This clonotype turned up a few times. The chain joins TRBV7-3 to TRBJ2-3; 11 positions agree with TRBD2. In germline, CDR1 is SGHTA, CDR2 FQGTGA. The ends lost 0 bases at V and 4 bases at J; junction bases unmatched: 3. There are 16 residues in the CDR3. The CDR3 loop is CASSLTTSGGADTQYF. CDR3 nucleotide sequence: TGTGCCAGCAGCTTAACTACTAGCGGGGGTGCAGATACGCAGTATTTT.

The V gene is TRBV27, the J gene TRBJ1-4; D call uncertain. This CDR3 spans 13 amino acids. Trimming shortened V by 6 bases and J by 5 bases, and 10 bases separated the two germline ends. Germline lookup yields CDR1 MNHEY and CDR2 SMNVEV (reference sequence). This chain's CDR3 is CASRTWGNEKLFF. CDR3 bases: TGTGCCAGCAGGACCTGGGGAAATGAAAAACTGTTTTTT.

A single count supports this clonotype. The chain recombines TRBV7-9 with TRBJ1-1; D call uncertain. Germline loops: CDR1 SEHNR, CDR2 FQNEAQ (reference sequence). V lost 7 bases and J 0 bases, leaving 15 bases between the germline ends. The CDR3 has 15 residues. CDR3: CASNPYRALNTEAFF. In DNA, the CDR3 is TGTGCCAGCAACCCATACCGGGCCTTGAACACTGAAGCTTTCTTT.

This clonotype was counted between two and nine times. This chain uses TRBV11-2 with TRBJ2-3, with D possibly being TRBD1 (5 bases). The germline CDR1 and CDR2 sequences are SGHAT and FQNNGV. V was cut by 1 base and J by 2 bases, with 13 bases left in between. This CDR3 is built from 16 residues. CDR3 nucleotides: TGTGCCAGCAGCTTAGGACAGCTTTTATCCACAGATACGCAGTATTTT. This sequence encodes CASSLGQLLSTDTQYF.

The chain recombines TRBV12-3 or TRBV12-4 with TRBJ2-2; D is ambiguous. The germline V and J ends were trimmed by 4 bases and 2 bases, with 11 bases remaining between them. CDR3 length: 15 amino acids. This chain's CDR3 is CASSWPTSNTGELFF. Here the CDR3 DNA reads TGTGCCAGCAGTTGGCCAACAAGTAACACCGGGGAGCTGTTTTTT.

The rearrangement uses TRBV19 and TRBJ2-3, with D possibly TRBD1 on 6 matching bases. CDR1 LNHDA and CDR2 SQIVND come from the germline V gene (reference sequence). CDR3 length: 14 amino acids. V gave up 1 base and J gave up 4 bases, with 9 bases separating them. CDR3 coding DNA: TGTGCCAGTAGTATAGGGACAGCCGCAGATACGCAGTATTTT. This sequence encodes CASSIGTAADTQYF. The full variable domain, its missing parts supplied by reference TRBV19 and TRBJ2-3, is DGGITQSPKYLFRKEGQNVTLSCEQNLNHDAMYWYRQDPGQGLRLIYYSQIVNDFQKGDIAEGYSVSREKKESFPLTVTSAQKNPTAFYLCASSIGTAADTQYFGPGTRLTVL.